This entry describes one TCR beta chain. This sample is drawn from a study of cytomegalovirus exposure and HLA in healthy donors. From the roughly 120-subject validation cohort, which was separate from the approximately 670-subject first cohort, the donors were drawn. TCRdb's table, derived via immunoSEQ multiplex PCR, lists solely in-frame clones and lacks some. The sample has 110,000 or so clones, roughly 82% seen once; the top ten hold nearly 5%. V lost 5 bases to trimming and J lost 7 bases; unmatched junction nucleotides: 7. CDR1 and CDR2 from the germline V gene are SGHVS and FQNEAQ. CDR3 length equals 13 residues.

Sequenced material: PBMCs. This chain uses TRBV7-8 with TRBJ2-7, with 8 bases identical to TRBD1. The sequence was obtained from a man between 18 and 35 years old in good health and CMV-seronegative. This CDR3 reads CASSPRTGREQYF. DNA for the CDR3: TGTGCCAGCAGCCCGAGGACAGGGCGGGAGCAGTACTTC.